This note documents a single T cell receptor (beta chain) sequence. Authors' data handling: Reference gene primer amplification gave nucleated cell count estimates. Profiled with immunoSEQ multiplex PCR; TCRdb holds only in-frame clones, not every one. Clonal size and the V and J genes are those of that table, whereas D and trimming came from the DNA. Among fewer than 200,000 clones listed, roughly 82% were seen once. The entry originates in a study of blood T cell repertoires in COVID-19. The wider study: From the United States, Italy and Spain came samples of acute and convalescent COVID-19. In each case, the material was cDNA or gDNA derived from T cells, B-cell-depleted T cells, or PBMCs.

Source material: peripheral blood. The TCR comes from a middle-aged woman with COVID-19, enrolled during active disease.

As DNA, the CDR3 is TGCAGCGGGAGAGGGACAGGGGGCGAGGCCGGGGAGCTGTTTTTT. Its translation: CSGRGTGGEAGELFF. The rearrangement uses TRBV29-1 and TRBJ2-2; 12 bases agree with TRBD1. The CDR3 loop spans 15 amino acids. V trimming: 7 bases; J trimming: 6 bases; junction bases outside the gene matches: 9. Germline values: CDR1 SQVTM, CDR2 ANQGSEA.